This TCR beta chain was captured by sequencing in a study of glioma-infiltrating T cells after dendritic cell vaccination. Input was 2 to 2.5 ug genomic DNA, or all available if less. Amplification used 60 V beta primers and 13 J beta primers. Sequencing was performed with immunoSEQ multiplex PCR; in TCRdb, only in-frame clones are kept and a portion is missing. The sample lists approximately 92,000 clones; 65% to 85% were seen once. The CDR3 has 14 amino acids. Germline V gives CDR1 SGHRS, CDR2 YFSETQ. Trimming pared 1 base from V and 8 bases from J, leaving 12 bases between. Described time point: after dendritic cell vaccination, including at tumor progression/relapse.

The source was blood, collected after dendritic cell vaccination. The sequence came from a human donor with glioblastoma. V is TRBV5-1 and J is TRBJ1-4; D uncertain. For the CDR3, the DNA is TGCGCCAGCAGCTTGTACTCGGTCACCGAAAAACTGTTTTTT. Encoded protein: CASSLYSVTEKLFF.